Presented here are 10 T cell receptor beta chains from one specimen sequenced in a study of post-analysis software for immune sequencing data. Tagging with unique molecular identifiers was a feature of the TCR beta cDNA libraries. TCRdb reprocessed the PCR reads with MiXCR, giving one entry per CDR3 protein. The sample records more than 450,000 distinct CDR3 sequences, about 44% being singletons. Their specific antigens are unknown. Study outcomes and limitations: Elevated frequency relative to controls characterized several TRBV segments in patients, TRBV5-6, TRBV5-1 and TRBV20-1 among them.

The material sequenced was blood. Every receptor here comes from a girl aged 5-17 years with multiple sclerosis.

This chain links TRBV5-1 with TRBJ1-1; D not certain. Trimming took 4 bases from V and 0 from J, leaving 16 bases between them. The germline gives CDR1 SGHRS, CDR2 YFSETQ. The CDR3 contains 16 residues. CDR3 bases: TGCGCCAGCAGCCCGGCTATGGTCATCTTGAACACTGAAGCTTTCTTT. As protein: CASSPAMVILNTEAFF.

The chain combines TRBV6-1 with TRBJ1-1, with TRBD1 identical over 7 bases. The CDR3 has 13 residues. With 3 bases clipped from V and 4 bases from J, the junction kept 2 bases outside the gene matches. The germline V gene has CDR1 MNHNS and CDR2 SASEGT. CDR3: CASSETGSTEAFF. CDR3 nucleotide sequence: TGTGCCAGCAGTGAGACAGGGAGCACTGAAGCTTTCTTT.

The chain is built from TRBV5-1 and TRBJ1-1, with D unclear. V was trimmed by 4 bases and J by 2 bases, leaving 12 bases between them. Germline V gene data show CDR1 as SGHRS and CDR2 as YFSETQ. This CDR3 contains 14 residues. CDR3 sequence reads: CASSGSSRNTEAFF. The DNA of the CDR3 is TGCGCCAGCAGCGGGTCCAGCCGAAACACTGAAGCTTTCTTT.

V usage is TRBV6-5 and J usage is TRBJ1-1; unclear D gene. The CDR3 runs 13 residues. The V gene lost 5 bases and the J gene lost 3 bases, with 10 bases spanning the gap. Per germline, CDR1 MNHEY and CDR2 SVGAGI. The chain's CDR3 is CASSRAVYTEAFF. The CDR3 coding sequence is TGTGCCAGCAGTCGGGCAGTTTACACTGAAGCTTTCTTT.

The sample holds a few counts of this clonotype. The rearrangement joins TRBV19 to TRBJ2-7; D possibly matches TRBD1 or TRBD2 (5 bases each). The V end lost 3 bases, the J end lost 3 bases, and 12 bases lay between the germline ends. Germline V gives CDR1 LNHDA, CDR2 SQIVND (reference sequence). CDR3 length equals 14 residues. The CDR3 nucleotides are TGTGCCAGTAGTATGTCGAGGGACCGCTACGAGCAGTACTTC. Encoded protein: CASSMSRDRYEQYF.

On this clonotype itself: A read error may account for a junction end that differs from germline. The CDR3 bases are TGTGCCGGCAGTCGTCTAGCGGGAGGGAGCTCCTACAATGAGCAGTTCTTC. This translates into CAGSRLAGGSSYNEQFF. The chain is built from TRBV6-4 and TRBJ2-1; 12 positions agree with TRBD2. This CDR3 is 17 amino acids long. The germline gives CDR1 MRHNA, CDR2 SNTAGT.

The chain combines TRBV29-1 with TRBJ1-3; weak D call: TRBD1 (6 bases). This CDR3 region has 15 residues. Trimming pared 0 bases from V and 2 bases from J, leaving 11 bases between. CDR1 SQVTM and CDR2 ANQGSEA come from the germline V gene. CDR3 sequence: CSVEEVPGAGNTIYF. CDR3 sequence (DNA): TGCAGCGTTGAAGAGGTTCCAGGGGCTGGAAACACCATATATTTT. The whole variable domain, filled in from reference TRBV29-1 and TRBJ1-3, reads SAVISQKPSRDICQRGTSLTIQCQVDSQVTMMFWYRQQPGQSLTLIATANQGSEATYESGFVIDKFPISRPNLTFSTLTVSNMSPEDSSIYLCSVEEVPGAGNTIYFGEGSWLTVV.

About this clonotype: Germline is not matched at one junction end, which may reflect a read error. The chain is built from TRBV28 and TRBJ2-4; the D is unclear. Per the germline V gene, CDR1 is MDHEN and CDR2 is SYDVKM. This CDR3 is built from 12 residues. CDR3 loop: CVSSLAKNIQYF. The DNA for the CDR3 is TGTGTCAGCAGTTTAGCCAAAAACATTCAGTACTTC. Based on the CDR3 plus reference TRBV28 and TRBJ2-4, the full variable domain is DVKVTQSSRYLVKRTGEKVFLECVQDMDHENMFWYRQDPGLGLRLIYFSYDVKMKEKGDIPEGYSVSREKKERFSLILESASTNQTSMYLCVSSLAKNIQYFGAGTRLSVL.

J is TRBJ2-3 and V is TRBV10-3; TRBD2 is a possible D gene (6 bases). The V gene's germline CDR1 is ENHRY and CDR2 SYGVKD. V was cut by 3 bases and J by 3 bases, with 13 bases left in between. The CDR3 totals 15 residues. This CDR3 is CAISDSGGPTDTQYF. Written as DNA, the CDR3 is TGTGCCATCAGTGACTCCGGGGGACCAACAGATACGCAGTATTTT.

The rearrangement links TRBV30 to TRBJ2-6; no firm D call. The V gene lost 2 bases and the J gene lost 0 bases, with 5 bases spanning the gap. Germline V gene lookup returns CDR1 GTSNPN and CDR2 SVGIG (reference sequence). There are 14 residues in the CDR3. CDR3 DNA: TGTGCCTGGAGTCCCCTCTCTGGGGCCAACGTCCTGACTTTC. Its protein product is CAWSPLSGANVLTF.